The rows below give T cell receptor beta chains drawn from one sample of a study of CD8+ T cells in alopecia areata. Produced via immunoSEQ multiplex PCR; TCRdb's table is partial and in-frame only. The sample has about 140,000 clones; about 60% are singletons. The sequenced sample was CD4+ T cells sorted from blood, obtained at week 0. All receptors come from a human donor with alopecia areata. Both conserved end residues are part of each CDR3. A D gene is named only where the DNA matches it firmly. Clone size is shown for a subset of rows, as once, few, many or a class of expanded clone.

v_gene: TRBV14; len: 14; abundance: once; j_gene: TRBJ2-1; d_gene: NA; CDR3nt: TGTGCCAGCAGCCAGGCAGGGGACCACAATGAGCAGTTCTTC; CDR3aa: CASSQAGDHNEQFF
v_gene: TRBV15; len: 15; abundance: NA; j_gene: TRBJ1-1; d_gene: NA; CDR3nt: TGTGCCACCAGCAGAGAGCAGGGGCTGGGCACTGAAGCTTTCTTT; CDR3aa: CATSREQGLGTEAFF
v_gene: TRBV29-1; len: 13; abundance: once; j_gene: TRBJ1-1; d_gene: NA; CDR3nt: TGCAGCGTTTTTGTCTACCTGAACACTGAAGCTTTCTTT; CDR3aa: CSVFVYLNTEAFF
v_gene: TRBV15; len: 17; abundance: NA; j_gene: TRBJ2-1; d_gene: TRBD1; CDR3nt: TGTGCCACCAGCAGAGCTCGAGGGACAGGGAAGGGCAATGAGCAGTTCTTC; CDR3aa: CATSRARGTGKGNEQFF
v_gene: TRBV5-1; len: 12; abundance: NA; j_gene: TRBJ2-5; d_gene: NA; CDR3nt: TGCGCCAGCAGCTTGGCCTTGGAGACCCAGTACTTC; CDR3aa: CASSLALETQYF
v_gene: TRBV30; len: 13; abundance: NA; j_gene: TRBJ2-7; d_gene: NA; CDR3nt: TGTGCCTGGAGTTTGGGCAGCGACTACGAGCAGTACTTC; CDR3aa: CAWSLGSDYEQYF
v_gene: TRBV2; len: 13; abundance: NA; j_gene: TRBJ2-5; d_gene: NA; CDR3nt: TGTGCCAGCAGTGAGGGTCTTCGTGGGGCCCAGTACTTC; CDR3aa: CASSEGLRGAQYF
v_gene: TRBV11-2; len: 14; abundance: NA; j_gene: TRBJ1-2; d_gene: TRBD1; CDR3nt: TGTGCCAGCAGCCGGCGACAGGGGAGAAATGGCTACACCTTC; CDR3aa: CASSRRQGRNGYTF
v_gene: TRBV2; len: 15; abundance: NA; j_gene: TRBJ1-5; d_gene: NA; CDR3nt: TGTGCCAGCAGTGCGGCAGCACCTAGCAATCAGCCCCAGCATTTT; CDR3aa: CASSAAAPSNQPQHF
v_gene: TRBV29-1; len: 14; abundance: NA; j_gene: TRBJ2-7; d_gene: NA; CDR3nt: TGCAGCGTTGCCGGGACGGGGAGCTCCTACGAGCAGTACTTC; CDR3aa: CSVAGTGSSYEQYF